The sequence of this T cell receptor beta chain was determined in a study of cytomegalovirus exposure and HLA in healthy donors. As regards this clone: Its antigen remains unidentified.

Primers included in the PCR were 60 Vbeta and 13 Jbeta primers. Under the authors' procedure: The authors later counted 70 million to 80 million unique TCR beta chains, roughly 10 million of them shared. Libraries were prepared by immunoSEQ multiplex PCR; TCRdb keeps only in-frame clonotypes and omits some of them. That table gives V, J and clone size, and the DNA gave D and trimming. The sample has approximately 110,000 clones. Study-level findings and limits: Overall, around 160 TCR beta chains were annotated as cytomegalovirus-associated. As a later analysis revealed, most CMV-associated TCR beta chains appeared HLA-restricted. In a later analysis, at a false discovery rate of 0.05, under 20,000 TCR beta sequences were associated with HLA alleles.

The length of the CDR3 is 13 residues. V dropped 2 bases and J dropped 8 bases, with 10 bases sitting between them. The germline V gene has CDR1 SGHAT and CDR2 FQNNGV. The chain uses TRBV11-2 and TRBJ2-1, with D unclear. The specimen sequenced was PBMCs. The clonotype comes from a man in his thirties or forties in good health and CMV-seronegative. The CDR3 nucleotides are TGTGCCAGCAGCTTAAGTCCACGGGATGAGCAGTTCTTC. This encodes CASSLSPRDEQFF.